This T cell receptor (beta chain) was obtained from a study of blood T cells in healthy people across ages. A second about 7 to 11 cycle PCR used barcoded and J-beta primers. Each cDNA molecule received a tag from a template-switch adaptor that had 12 random nucleotides. MiXCR was run by TCRdb on the 5' RACE reads, yielding one entry per CDR3 protein. The sample has 950,000 to 1,200,000 distinct CDR3 sequences, around two fifths seen once. The germline V gene encodes CDR1 SQVTM and CDR2 ANQGSEA. The CDR3 totals 12 residues. With V trimmed by 6 bases and J by 5 bases, 2 bases remained unmatched. The sample comprised blood. The gene calls are TRBV29-1 and TRBJ1-5; 9 bases fit TRBD1. This receptor was identified in a young man in good health. CDR3 in amino acids: CSVRQGDQPQHF. The DNA of the CDR3 is TGCAGCGTCCGACAGGGGGATCAGCCCCAGCATTTT.